Sequencing of this T cell receptor (beta chain) was carried out in a study of T cells in Graves' hyperthyroidism and ophthalmopathy (dated by TCRdb to between 2019 and 2020). Turning to the overall study: A discovery cohort of 95 to 100 patients, roughly 45 with Graves' ophthalmopathy and fewer than 65 with stable Graves' hyperthyroidism, was used to find distinguishing TCR V-J signatures. Following sampling, methimazole starting at 30 mg daily was given to hyperthyroidism patients, and high-dose intravenous methylprednisolone was given to ophthalmopathy patients. TCR Vbeta CDR3 sequencing of some 140 peripheral blood samples (approximately 44 ophthalmopathy, about 75 hyperthyroidism and approximately 17 progressor patients) is reported in the paper. The 85 to 100 discovery patients were divided at random into training and test sets in a 7:3 ratio. Prospective prediction of ophthalmopathy was tested in an independent validation cohort consisting of some 19 hyperthyroidism patients and around 17 patients who later progressed to ophthalmopathy. In several Graves' hyperthyroidism patients, the study also compared T-cell repertoires from thyroid tissue with T-cell repertoires from blood.

The TCR beta CDR3 regions were amplified from RNA transcripts. The TCR CDR3 was subjected to a first round of RT-PCR using the HTBI primer set and the Qiagen OneStep RT-PCR kit. A second multiplex PCR round built the libraries, followed by size selection and purification. The libraries were sequenced on an Illumina HiSeq2000 using paired-end 100 bp reads. On the authors' methods: SOAPnuke was used to process the raw data, removing reads that contained adapters or uncalled bases, had a mean Phred below 15, or lacked an exact match to the constant primer or identifier. High-quality paired reads were merged using COPE v1.2.5, and each unique nucleotide sequence was defined as a clonotype. MiTCR v1.1 was used to align clonotypes to the IMGT TRBV, TRBD and TRBJ reference segments. The analysis included only V-J combinations with a frequency above 0.0001, which together covered around 99% of the repertoires. A TCS score was defined as the ratio between F50 (clonal expansion) and ExV (chaos), using BLOSUM62-based TCRdist between CDR3 peptides within each V-J. Welch's t-statistics and random forest reduced several hundred V-J features to roughly 13, which were used in a naive Bayes classifier (R e1071). The Morisita-Horn index was used to measure how similar the thyroid and blood repertoires were. In TCRdb, the public reads were trimmed at Q25 with fastp and aligned with MiXCR, with productive beta chains retained. Merged by CDR3 protein, the rows form single entries marked with the most common genes and DNA. V and J calls and clone size were set by TCRdb, not the authors. The sample profile shows 450,000 to 700,000 distinct CDR3 sequences; about half of them were found once. The ten biggest clones cover around 20% of the sample.

Concerning this clonotype itself: Its cognate antigen has yet to be identified. The input lacks base qualities; no much larger clone sits a single base away.

Exclusion was applied to patients with uncontrolled infections, other autoimmune diseases, pregnancy or lactation. Diagnoses were based on clinical symptoms, serum thyroxine and TRAb, thyroid ultrasound and orbital computed tomography. Total RNA was extracted with Trizol reagent, and quality was checked on an Agilent 2100 Bioanalyzer. The CDR3 measures 17 amino acids from cysteine to phenylalanine. The kept DNA is CDR3 alone, 51 bases in frame from the first base. CDR1 and CDR2, looked up from the germline V gene, are SGDLS and YYNGEE. The full study reports these points: Most expanded thyroid clonotypes (frequency above 0.001) were also detected in blood, a finding suggesting that blood repertoires may reflect thyroid immune responses. No statistical method was used to set the sample size in advance, and investigators knew the group allocation. During validation, the model predicted progression to ophthalmopathy a median of approximately 6.5 months ahead of onset, with roughly 65% sensitivity and almost 75% specificity. A 13 V-J signature model separated ophthalmopathy from stable hyperthyroidism, with roughly 88% sensitivity and 81% to 83% specificity in cross-validation and 80%/75% in testing.

The receptor was derived from an adult woman with Graves' disease, either hyperthyroidism or ophthalmopathy (not recorded which). Sequencing was done on a sample of peripheral blood or thyroid tissue (not recorded which). This chain joins TRBV9 to TRBJ2-7, with TRBD2 identical over 11 junction bases. The J call may be wrong; the DNA end is better matched by TRBJ2-1. For the CDR3, the sequence is CASSVGSPSGRFNEQFF. The DNA sequence is as follows: TGTGCCAGCAGCGTAGGGAGCCCTAGCGGGAGGTTCAATGAGCAGTTCTTC.